This paragraph reports one TCR beta chain. What this receptor recognizes is not known. No base quality information exists; no much larger clone differs at one position. This entry is derived from a study of cytomegalovirus exposure and HLA in healthy donors (dated by TCRdb to between 2016 and 2019). Background for the entire study: According to an earlier analysis of several hundred of the donors, 200 million or so T cells yielded roughly 110 million unique TCR beta sequences and around 300 Gb of sequence data. An early release that covered some 640 HLA-typed donors contained about 290 gigabases of sequencing data and about 93 million unique TCR sequences. Of the 300 to 450 genotyped donors, less than 85% were placed in the genetic ancestry cluster associated with self-reported Caucasian donors. The study was designed to test whether signatures of past pathogen exposure could be identified by cataloging public T cell receptors. The study used immunosequencing to profile the T cell repertoires of about 670 subjects and linked those repertoires to cytomegalovirus serostatus. Along with the roughly 710-subject first cohort, a separate validation cohort of over a hundred different subjects was used. To predict cytomegalovirus infection status, the study brought together high-throughput TCR immunosequencing, statistical association of individual TCRs with disease status, and machine learning. To study patterns of TCR occurrence, a later analysis re-analyzed previously published TCR beta repertoires from hundreds of donors and added high-resolution HLA genotyping. In the later analysis, no new phenotypic data were used to find candidate immune exposures; instead, reliance was placed on TCR beta sequences and their occurrence across donors. An earlier analysis of 500 to 750 of the donors applied high-throughput TCR beta sequencing to assess whether each TCR beta V gene segment acted as functional or pseudogenic. Donor age, sex, ethnicity and CMV serostatus were compiled together with the repertoire data. In a later genetic analysis, genome-wide SNP genotypes for about three fifths of the roughly 670 donors were used, and that subset was treated as a discovery cohort. All discovery cohort repertoires had been generated on a single sequencing platform. HLA typing covered class I and class II loci at four-digit resolution. The number of donors typed differed by locus, with about 629-630 for A, B, C, DRB1 and DQB1, 522 for DQA1, approximately 580 for DPA1, and 450 to 480 for DPB1. About five DR-DQ haplotypes were handled as single units for association and clustering because linkage in the cohort was strong. Among a few hundred genotyped donors of the cohort, an average of 235,054 unique TCR beta nucleotide sequences were sequenced per donor, roughly 18% of them non-productive. Results and caveats for the whole study, not just this receptor: This cohort had only TCR beta chains sequenced, and the lack of alpha or paired-chain data limited which features could be detected. Assigning TCR associations to individual alleles was difficult when HLA alleles, especially DR and DQ, strongly co-occurred. In a later analysis, HLA-associated TCR beta chains showed more clonal expansion and lower generation probabilities than non-associated chains that were equally common. The presence/absence analyses assumed that sequencing depth was roughly uniform across donors, and that assumption may not be true. In an earlier analysis of roughly 500 of the donors, most TCR beta V segments appeared in productive rearrangements about 87% or about 30% of the time, broadly matching IMGT annotations. V-gene and J-gene trimming of TCR beta chains was associated with a missense DCLRE1C variant in a later genetic analysis, and the association was replicated in an independent cohort. A total of 150 or so TCR beta chains were listed by the study as associated with cytomegalovirus. Cytomegalovirus status was reported to be diagnosed by the classifier with high specificity and sensitivity in both the original and validation cohorts. In a later analysis, TCR association rates were found to vary across HLA loci, with the most associated TCRs seen for DRB1 alleles and the fewest for HLA-C alleles. Because HLA typing was unavailable for some donors at each locus, only the typed subset was used in association tests. Because the 87-base-pair reads could not distinguish some IMGT-functional V segments, including TRBV6-2 and TRBV6-3, those segments were excluded. Compared with the roughly 700-donor mean, donors in an Asian-associated ancestry cluster had fewer N-insertions in productive TCRs, according to a later genetic analysis. A later analysis reported that several top co-occurrence clusters appeared linked to parvovirus B19, influenza, CMV and Epstein-Barr virus. Across donors, most TCR sequences were observed very rarely, whereas some public TCRs were present in many individuals. The earlier analysis of 587 of the donors excluded over 15 rarely observed V segments, including chromosome 9 orphons, because counts were too low. CMV serostatus was the only immune exposure information available for the cohort. In a later analysis, most CMV-associated TCR beta chains were found to appear HLA-restricted, with HLA associations seemingly driven largely by CMV exposure. A further reported finding was that TCR beta sequences accurately predicted the HLA-A and HLA-B alleles for most subjects in the first cohort. In vitro tests confirmed that a few of the cytomegalovirus-associated TCR beta chains recognize cytomegalovirus antigens. Correlated functional status among segregating V segments might be attributable to linkage disequilibrium, but an unknown experimental factor could not be ruled out. The sequencing pipeline was judged likely to have produced a cluster of highly shared sequence variants as a technical artifact. In a later analysis, some 18,000 TCR beta sequences were associated with specific HLA alleles at a false discovery rate of 0.05. The authors suggested that the approach could potentially be generalized to other disease states and immunological phenotypes.

The library was prepared using the immunoSEQ multiplex PCR assay. The multiplex PCR relied on a mix of 60 forward primers for TCR Vbeta segments and 13 reverse primers for TCR Jbeta segments. The CDR3 region of rearranged TCR beta genes was amplified from genomic DNA with a multiplex PCR assay. The Illumina HiSeq System was used to sequence the amplified TCR beta libraries as 87-base-pair reads. The original pipeline was this. Across the roughly 700 repertoires, a later analysis counted about 81 million unique TCR beta chains, roughly 11 million of which were shared by at least two donors. To remove PCR and sequencing errors, raw reads were error-corrected and collapsed into unique sequences using a nearest-neighbor algorithm that merged closely related sequences. V, D and J gene segments were assigned by aligning CDR3 sequences to IMGT reference sequences. For a sequence to be retained, a match of at least six nucleotides was required to both a V gene segment and a J gene segment. Rearrangements were called productive when the CDR3 lacked stop codons and stayed in frame with V and J; all others were non-productive. CDR3 was defined by IMGT convention, running from the second conserved V-encoded cysteine to the conserved J-encoded phenylalanine. The earlier analysis of 587 of the donors excluded any sequence lacking an unambiguous match to a single V gene segment. In an earlier analysis of 587 of the donors, a V segment was called functional when productive rearrangements were above 56.7%, and segregating when the standard deviation between donors exceeded 5%. A statistical classification framework was built for diagnosing cytomegalovirus status from the catalog of TCR beta chain sequences. In a later analysis, V and J genes were assigned by comparing TCR nucleotide sequences against IMGT/GENE-DB human TR gene sequences. In a later analysis, CDR3 sequences and most-parsimonious VDJ recombination scenarios were assigned using the TCRdist pipeline. In a later analysis, every TCR beta chain was defined by the combination of its CDR3 amino acid sequence and its V-gene family, and reads without a unique V-gene family were dropped. A later analysis removed several hundred highly shared, low-generation-probability nucleotide sequences to deal with suspected cross-contamination and a sequencing artifact. A later analysis calculated a clonal expansion index for each public chain from normalized within-repertoire ranks of inferred template counts. In a later analysis, generation probabilities were computed with a VDJ recombination model fitted to out-of-frame rearrangements, and the resulting probabilities were checked against IGoR. In a later analysis, hypergeometric tests were used to score TCR-TCR, TCR-HLA and TCR-CMV co-occurrence, with a repertoire-size bias correction applied to TCR pairs. False discovery rates were estimated in a later analysis by permuting HLA or CMV assignments 20 times. In a later analysis, co-occurring TCRs were grouped with DBSCAN, and TCRdist sequence similarity was added when clustering was performed within HLA-allele-positive subsets. Repertoires with fewer than 30,000 or more than 120,000 public chains, plus five repertoires with anomalous nucleotide sharing, were excluded from co-occurrence clustering. TCRdb holds this immuneACCESS table with in-frame rearrangements only. Some clones are missing; in checked studies, unresolved V genes explain under half, and the rest has no known cause. V and J calls and clone size are given by that table; D and trimming were obtained from the DNA. Here the sample has 90,000 to 150,000 clones; 74% occur a single time. Approximately 2.2% of the sample is held by the ten biggest clonotypes.

The cohort comprised some 700 healthy bone marrow donors. All cohort members were sampled while nominally healthy, although unrecorded immune exposures were likely present. CMV serostatus was recorded as positive for some 300 and negative for about 50% of the 666 cohort members, whereas no CMV serostatus was recorded for the donor in question. Every donor gave a peripheral blood sample, and the peripheral blood mononuclear cells from that sample were used for TCR beta sequencing. The Qiagen DNeasy Blood Extraction Kit was used to extract genomic DNA from the blood cell samples. CDR1 and CDR2 were assigned from the germline V gene as MNHNS and SASEGT. From cysteine to phenylalanine, the CDR3 is 14 amino acids long. The read is trimmed to its CDR3 DNA, 42 bases read in frame from base 1. V has 6 bases trimmed and J has 2 bases trimmed; junction bases matching no gene number 5.

The V and J segments used are TRBV6-1 and TRBJ1-1, with 8 middle bases fitting TRBD1. Source material: PBMCs. The clonotype comes from a human donor in good health. CDR3 reads: CASRWDRINTEAFF. The bases read TGTGCCAGCAGATGGGACAGGATTAACACTGAAGCTTTCTTT.